The TCR beta chain under discussion was sequenced for a study of T cells after yellow fever vaccination (dated by TCRdb to about 2019). Regarding the complete study: Libraries from fractions with low cell numbers were prepared with the SMART-Seq v4 Ultra Low Input RNA kit. To track T-cell clones before and after primary and booster YFV17D yellow fever vaccination, bulk TCR alpha and beta repertoires were sequenced longitudinally. Two healthy male donors, one aged 18 to 29 and one aged 30 to 40 years, made up the cohort. Blood was drawn at multiple timepoints before and after primary and secondary immunization, with bulk PBMC replicates and cell subsets isolated.

Trimming leaves V shorter by 1 base and J shorter by 12 bases, with the junction holding 12 bases beyond the gene matches. CDR1 and CDR2, looked up from the germline V gene, are SGHTA and FQGNSA. The CDR3 has 17 amino acids, counting the end cysteine and phenylalanine. The CDR3 DNA has 51 bases and is translated from base 1. What the research found in general, with its limitations: Computational filtering was needed because FACS-sorted repertoires could contain abundant contaminating clonotypes from the bulk population. A small share of clonotypes was detected in both CD4 and CD8 compartments, with the overlap likely arising from convergent recombination. Only two donors were included in the study, so the extent to which the findings can be generalized is limited. The secondary T-cell response was found to be weaker but faster than the primary response, with a peak reached on day 5 rather than on day 15. After the booster, most clones that had expanded after primary vaccination were detected again (roughly 95% of CD4 and around nine tenths of CD8), suggesting broad maintenance of memory.

Interpreted using the paper, the treatment or condition label stands for: live attenuated yellow fever vaccine strain. PBMCs were isolated from peripheral blood using a standard Ficoll-Paque protocol. Dynabeads CD4 and CD8 positive selection kits were used to isolate CD4 and CD8 T-cell fractions. RNA was extracted with TriZol from bulk PBMCs, CD4 and CD8 fractions, and dextramer-positive and dextramer-negative fractions. This clonotype turned up a few times. It has no known antigen specificity. No base qualities exist here, and no much larger clone lies one base off it. TCR cDNA was synthesized by 5'RACE template switching, through which a universal primer site and unique molecular identifiers were introduced. Priming for cDNA synthesis came from both the TCR alpha and TCR beta constant segments. Library amplification involved two PCR steps, and the second step added sample barcodes and sequencing adapters. Sequencing of the libraries was done on either Illumina HiSeq 2500 (2x100 bp) or NovaSeq (2x150 bp). For the original study's pipeline: MIGEC was used to demultiplex reads and collapse the reads into UMI consensus sequences, and MiXCR was used for V(D)J alignment. Using edgeR on replicate PBMC samples, clonotypes were called vaccine-responding if FDR was below 0.01 and the log2 fold change was above 5 up to day 15. Bulk clonotypes were assigned CD4 or CD8 identity according to which sequenced CD4 or CD8 repertoire held them at higher abundance. The public reads were reanalyzed by TCRdb: fastp trimming at Q25, MiXCR alignment, in-frame beta chains only. For every CDR3 protein sequence, its rows merge into one entry that carries the most common genes and DNA. The V and J calls were determined by TCRdb, not by the authors. The table for this sample lists 250,000 or so distinct CDR3 sequences; 6.9% of them were counted only once. Of the sample, roughly 0.9% is held by the ten largest clones.

The source of this sequence is a man under 40 who received the YFV17D yellow fever vaccine. The input for sequencing was CD4+ T cells sorted from PBMCs, taken 15 days after the yellow fever booster vaccination. The sequence links TRBV7-2 to TRBJ1-6; 10 bases in between match TRBD1. The CDR3 protein sequence reads: CASSLVPGTGASGPLHF. The nucleotide sequence reads as follows: TGTGCCAGCAGCTTAGTCCCCGGGACAGGGGCCTCGGGACCCCTCCACTTT. With the portions outside the CDR3 filled from the reference TRBV7-2 and TRBJ1-6 genes, the complete variable region becomes GAGVSQSPSNKVTEKGKDVELRCDPISGHTALYWYRQSLGQGLEFLIYFQGNSAPDKSGLPSDRFSAERTGGSVSTLTIQRTQQEDSAVYLCASSLVPGTGASGPLHFGNGTRLTVT.